The clone carrying this TCR beta chain has ten or more counts. Its antigen remains unidentified. The sample is drawn from a study of T-cell memory formation after mild COVID-19. In the study overall: The two donors had largely donor-specific TCR clusters.

TCRdb itself ran the 5' RACE reads through MiXCR, one entry per CDR3 protein. The data contain approximately 260,000 distinct CDR3 sequences, 15% to 20% of them singletons. Findings of the study overall: Among CD4+ contracting clones, most were CM and EM, and CD8+ ones EMRA.

The TCR was taken from a man aged 18 to 29 who had mild COVID-19 (a few samples of this study predate the infection). Cell type and time point are not known. Source material: PBMCs or a T cell subset sorted from them (not recorded which).

CDR3: CASSSRDATNEKLFF. In nucleotides, the CDR3 is TGTGCCAGCAGTTCAAGGGACGCAACTAATGAAAAACTGTTTTTT. The genes are TRBV28 and TRBJ1-4, with a possible D match to TRBD1 (5 bases). Germline CDR1 and CDR2: MDHEN and SYDVKM. Trimming shortened V by 4 bases and J by 0 bases, and 9 bases separated the two germline ends. The CDR3 runs to 15 residues.